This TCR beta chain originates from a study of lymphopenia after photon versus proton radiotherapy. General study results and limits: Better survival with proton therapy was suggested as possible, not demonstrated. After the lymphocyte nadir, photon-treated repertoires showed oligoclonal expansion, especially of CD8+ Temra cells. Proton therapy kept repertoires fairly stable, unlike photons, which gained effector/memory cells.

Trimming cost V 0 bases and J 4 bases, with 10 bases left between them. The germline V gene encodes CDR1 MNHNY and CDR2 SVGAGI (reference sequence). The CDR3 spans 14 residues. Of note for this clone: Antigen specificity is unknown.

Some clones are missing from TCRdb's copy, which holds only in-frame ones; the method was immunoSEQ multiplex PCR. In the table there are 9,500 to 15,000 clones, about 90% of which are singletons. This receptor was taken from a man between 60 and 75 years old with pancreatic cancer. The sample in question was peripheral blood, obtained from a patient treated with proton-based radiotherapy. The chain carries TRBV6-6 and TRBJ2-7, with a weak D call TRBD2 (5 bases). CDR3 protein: CASSYSMLAYEQYF. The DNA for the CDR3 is TGTGCCAGCAGTTACTCGATGCTAGCTTACGAGCAGTACTTC.